A single sample is the source of the 19 T cell receptor beta chains below, sequenced in a study of T-cell reconstitution after alpha-beta-depleted transplantation in children (TCRdb year 2016). Library preparation was by PCR. Sequencing took place on an Illumina HiSeq 2500. TCR library preparation used molecular barcoding, with unique molecular identifiers applied to normalize quantification of the TCRbeta repertoire. The raw public reads went through TCRdb reprocessing: fastp at Q25, MiXCR clone calling, in-frame beta chains kept. Rows with a matching CDR3 protein are joined into one entry that keeps the most common DNA and genes. The sample includes around 960,000 distinct CDR3 sequences, with about 29% observed a single time. The biggest ten clones account for about 28% of the sample. The sample's treatment or condition label is to be understood as: allogeneic hematopoietic cell transplantation with graft depleted of TCRalphabeta T cells and CD19 B cells.

Sequenced material: PBMCs, mostly from graft donor cells, taken 360 days after TCRalphabeta/CD19-depleted stem cell transplant. The receptors were sampled from a boy under three years old who had a stem cell transplant for SCID, so the T cells may come from the graft donor.

The chain combines TRBV5-1 with TRBJ1-2, with no clear D. Trimming left V 6 bases short and J 8 bases short, with 20 bases between. Germline V gene data show CDR1 as SGHRS and CDR2 as YFSETQ. This CDR3 comprises 14 residues. CDR3 nucleotides: TGCGCCAGCAAGAACCCGACGGATCCCAGGGGCTACACCTTC. Protein: CASKNPTDPRGYTF.

The rearrangement uses TRBV7-3 and TRBJ1-1; TRBD1 agrees at 8 bases. With 5 bases clipped from V and 6 bases from J, the junction kept 8 bases outside the gene matches. CDR1 and CDR2 from the germline V gene are SGHTA and FQGTGA. The CDR3 is 14 amino acids. The CDR3 reads CASSLDRGYAEAFF. The CDR3 DNA follows: TGTGCCAGCAGCCTTGACAGGGGTTATGCTGAAGCTTTCTTT.

This clonotype showed up just a few times. This sequence joins TRBV13 and TRBJ2-1, with D possibly matching TRBD2 (5 bases). V shed 5 bases and J shed 2 bases, with 16 bases lying between them. Germline loops: CDR1 PRHDT, CDR2 FYEKMQ (reference sequence). The CDR3 spans 16 residues. Here the CDR3 reads CASSPSTIRTYNEQFF. CDR3 coding DNA: TGTGCCAGCAGCCCTTCGACTATTCGGACCTACAATGAGCAGTTCTTC.

This clonotype was counted between two and nine times. This chain connects TRBV28 to TRBJ2-7; tentative D call: TRBD2 (7 bases). There are 14 residues in the CDR3. Germline CDR1 MDHEN, CDR2 SYDVKM. V was cut by 7 bases and J by 4 bases, with 17 bases left in between. This chain's CDR3 is CASTQGGGNYEQYF. In DNA, the CDR3 is TGTGCCAGCACCCAAGGGGGAGGGAATTACGAGCAGTACTTC.

The chain employs TRBV7-2 and TRBJ2-2; 8 bases match TRBD2. Germline V gives CDR1 SGHTA, CDR2 FQGNSA. The CDR3 sequence is 15 residues long. Trimming removed 2 bases from V and 5 bases from J; junction bases left unmatched: 4. The chain's CDR3 is CASSLRTSPTGELFF. The CDR3 DNA sequence: TGTGCCAGCAGCTTAAGGACTAGCCCGACCGGGGAGCTGTTTTTT.

CDR3 nucleotides: TGTGCCAGCAGCTTGAAGGGGGTGGAGGCTTTCTTT. It yields the protein CASSLKGVEAFF. This chain joins TRBV5-5 and TRBJ1-1, with a possible D match to TRBD1 (6 bases). Germline V gene sequence: CDR1 SGHKS, CDR2 YYEKEE (reference sequence). Trimming removed 1 base from V and 11 bases from J, with 12 bases in between. The length of the CDR3 is 12 residues.

The chain has TRBV12-3 or TRBV12-4 and TRBJ2-7, with a tentative D call TRBD1 (5 bases). V gave up 7 bases and J gave up 1 base, with 8 bases separating them. The CDR3 is 12 residues long. The CDR3 reads CASNTGSYEQYF. CDR3 DNA sequence: TGTGCCAGCAACACAGGATCCTACGAGCAGTACTTC.

This clonotype turned up a few times. This sequence joins TRBV6-5 and TRBJ1-1, with D maybe TRBD1 (6 bases). This CDR3 is 14 amino acids long. V gave up 1 base and J gave up 7 bases, with 13 bases separating them. From germline, CDR1 is MNHEY and CDR2 SVGAGI. The CDR3 protein is CASSYYGTTSEAFF. CDR3 in DNA: TGTGCCAGCAGTTACTATGGGACAACAAGTGAAGCTTTCTTT.

The rearrangement uses TRBV7-9 and TRBJ1-1, with D unresolved. CDR3 size: 15 residues. CDR1 is SEHNR, CDR2 FQNEAQ, per germline (reference sequence). V was clipped by 7 bases and J by 0 bases, with 15 bases between them. The CDR3 DNA reads TGTGCCAGCACCTATATGTCGTTACTGAACACTGAAGCTTTCTTT. Its translation is CASTYMSLLNTEAFF.

This rearrangement joins TRBV10-3 to TRBJ2-1; tentatively, D is TRBD1 or TRBD2 (5 bases each). The V end was cut by 6 bases, the J end by 4 bases, with 10 bases between. The CDR3 has 13 amino acids. Germline V gene data show CDR1 as ENHRY and CDR2 as SYGVKD. The CDR3 protein is CAIRVGEYNEQFF. CDR3 nucleotide sequence: TGTGCCATCAGGGTGGGGGAATACAATGAGCAGTTCTTC.

The chain is built from TRBV11-2 and TRBJ2-7; D ambiguous. The V gene lost 1 base and the J gene lost 0 bases, with 10 bases spanning the gap. This CDR3 has 15 residues. CDR1 and CDR2 from the germline V gene are SGHAT and FQNNGV. Written as DNA, the CDR3 is TGTGCCAGCAGCTTAGTCCAGGTACCCTCCTACGAGCAGTACTTC. As protein: CASSLVQVPSYEQYF.

The chain uses TRBV29-1 and TRBJ2-1, with 11 bases that match TRBD1. The CDR3 is 13 amino acids. CDR1 SQVTM and CDR2 ANQGSEA come from the germline V gene. The V segment lost 4 bases and the J segment 6 bases; nucleotides outside the gene matches: 2. The DNA for the CDR3 is TGCAGCGTTGTCGGGACAGGGGGCAATGAGCAGTTCTTC. Its protein product is CSVVGTGGNEQFF.

This chain connects TRBV7-6 to TRBJ2-5; D is possibly TRBD1 (6 bases). CDR1 and CDR2 (germline): SGHVS, FNYEAQ. The length of the CDR3 is 11 residues. V was pared by 8 bases and J by 5 bases, with 9 bases between. The CDR3 nucleotides are TGTGCCAGCCAGGGGACGGAGACCCAGTACTTC. It is translated as CASQGTETQYF.

The V call is TRBV15, the J call TRBJ1-1, with D maybe TRBD1 (6 bases). V was trimmed by 4 bases and J by 9 bases, leaving 15 bases between them. This CDR3 is built from 13 residues. From germline, CDR1 is LNHNV and CDR2 YYDKDF (reference sequence). The CDR3 DNA reads as TGTGCCACCAGCAACACAGGGAAGGGGAAAGCTTTCTTT. Translated: CATSNTGKGKAFF.

This clonotype was seen more than once but under ten times. This sequence joins TRBV5-1 and TRBJ2-6, with D uncertain. The CDR3 loop spans 14 amino acids. Germline V gene sequence: CDR1 SGHRS, CDR2 YFSETQ. V was cut by 0 bases and J by 3 bases, with 4 bases left in between. The CDR3 sequence is CASSLADGANVLTF. As DNA, the CDR3 is TGCGCCAGCAGCTTGGCTGATGGGGCCAACGTCCTGACTTTC.

The chain carries TRBV20-1 and TRBJ2-5, with 7 bases fitting TRBD1. The germline V gene encodes CDR1 DFQATT and CDR2 SNEGSKA (reference sequence). This CDR3 is built from 16 residues. J gave up 1 base and V 0 bases, and 8 bases lay outside the gene matches. The CDR3 DNA reads as TGCAGTGCTAGAGATCCCCAGACAGGGCTCCAAGAGACCCAGTACTTC. Its protein is CSARDPQTGLQETQYF.

The V and J genes are TRBV12-3 or TRBV12-4 and TRBJ2-5, with D perhaps matching TRBD1 or TRBD2 (6 bases each). The CDR3 is made up of 15 amino acids. V was cut by 3 bases and J by 5 bases, with 16 bases left in between. CDR3: CASSFRRGGGETQYF. Written as DNA, the CDR3 is TGTGCCAGCAGTTTTCGCAGGGGAGGTGGTGAGACCCAGTACTTC.

There are many counts of this clonotype. The CDR3 region is CASSLASGSRTDTQYF. For the CDR3, the DNA is TGTGCCAGCAGCTTAGCGTCAGGGAGCCGCACAGATACGCAGTATTTT. The chain is built from TRBV11-1 and TRBJ2-3, with D tentatively TRBD1 or TRBD2 (5 bases each). The CDR3 length is 16 residues. Germline loops: CDR1 SGHAT, CDR2 FQDESV (reference sequence). V lost 0 bases and J 1 base, leaving 11 bases between the germline ends.

The genes are TRBV15 and TRBJ2-2; D tentatively fits TRBD1 or TRBD2 (5 bases each). The CDR3 runs 15 residues. V lost 5 bases, J lost 3 bases, and 13 bases lay in between. In germline, CDR1 is LNHNV, CDR2 YYDKDF (reference sequence). CDR3 DNA sequence: TGTGCCACCAGCTCGGGGCTGGCGGACACCGGGGAGCTGTTTTTT. Encoded protein: CATSSGLADTGELFF.